Shown below are 10 T cell receptor beta chains from a single sample sequenced in a study of blood T cell repertoires in COVID-19. Sequencing used immunoSEQ multiplex PCR; TCRdb keeps in-frame clones, though not all of them. The sample contains roughly 65,000 clones, around four fifths of which appear only once. Material: peripheral blood. The source is a human donor in a cohort sampled during active COVID-19.

The chain couples TRBV10-3 to TRBJ1-5; a weak D match, TRBD1 (6 bases). Trimming took 4 bases from V and 4 from J, leaving 11 bases between them. Germline V gives CDR1 ENHRY, CDR2 SYGVKD. This CDR3 contains 14 residues. The CDR3 DNA follows: TGTGCCATCAGTGGAGCGCAGGGGAATCAGCCCCAGCATTTT. Encoded protein: CAISGAQGNQPQHF.

The J gene is TRBJ1-2, the V gene TRBV25-1, with TRBD1 identical over 12 bases. Germline values: CDR1 MGHDK, CDR2 SYGVNS. J gave up 4 bases and V 5 bases, and 8 bases lay outside the gene matches. This CDR3 has 16 amino acids. The DNA for the CDR3 is TGTGCCAGCAGTTTGGGACAGGGGGCGCGTGGCTATGGCTACACCTTC. It is translated as CASSLGQGARGYGYTF.

V is TRBV27 and J is TRBJ1-2; D is possibly TRBD1 (5 bases). The CDR3 runs 14 residues. Trimming removed 2 bases at V and 8 bases at J, with 15 bases between. Germline V gives CDR1 MNHEY, CDR2 SMNVEV (reference sequence). The CDR3 protein is CASSLGHPGGGYTF. DNA of the CDR3: TGTGCCAGCAGTTTAGGACACCCTGGGGGGGGCTACACCTTC.

The chain has TRBV18 and TRBJ1-5; 9 positions match TRBD1. The J segment lost 6 bases and the V segment lost 6 bases, leaving 18 bases of the junction unmatched. The CDR3 extends over 18 amino acids. From germline, CDR1 is KGHSH and CDR2 LQKENI. Here the CDR3 reads CASSPSGTGTGFGQPQHF. The CDR3 DNA reads TGTGCCAGCTCCCCATCAGGTACCGGGACAGGGTTCGGTCAGCCCCAGCATTTT. The full variable domain, rest sourced from reference TRBV18 and TRBJ1-5, is NAGVMQNPRHLVRRRGQEARLRCSPMKGHSHVYWYRQLPEEGLKFMVYLQKENIIDESGMPKERFSAEFPKEGPSILRIQQVVRGDSAAYFCASSPSGTGTGFGQPQHFGDGTRLSIL.

The chain uses TRBV11-2 and TRBJ1-2; TRBD1 aligns across 9 bases. Germline loops: CDR1 SGHAT, CDR2 FQNNGV. V lost 1 base and J lost 8; bases outside the gene matches: 5. This CDR3 contains 14 residues. The CDR3 DNA reads as TGTGCCAGCAGCTTAGGGACAGGGGTAGGGGGCTACACCTTC. This sequence encodes CASSLGTGVGGYTF.

The chain carries TRBV5-1 and TRBJ1-4, with 8 bases matching TRBD1. The CDR3 sequence is 14 residues long. From germline, CDR1 is SGHRS and CDR2 YFSETQ. Trimming took 4 bases from V and 6 from J; bases not matched to a gene: 5. CDR3 nucleotide sequence: TGCGCCAGCAGCACCGGACAGGGCTATGAAAAACTGTTTTTT. It is translated as CASSTGQGYEKLFF.

The CDR3 DNA sequence: TGTGTCAGAAGCTACAATAATCAGCCCCAGCATTTT. This gives the protein CVRSYNNQPQHF. The chain carries TRBV7-5 and TRBJ1-5; the table gives TRBD1 as D, unverified against the DNA. TRBV7-5 is designated a pseudogene. This CDR3 is built from 12 residues.

This chain joins TRBV18 and TRBJ2-2; the D gene is possibly TRBD1 (5 bases). Trimming left V 1 base short and J 1 base short, with 10 bases between. CDR3 size: 16 residues. CDR1 is KGHSH and CDR2 is LQKENI in the germline V gene. The CDR3 region is CASSPRDSKNTGELFF. The CDR3 bases are TGTGCCAGCTCACCACGAGACAGTAAGAACACCGGGGAGCTGTTTTTT.

CDR3 loop: CAWNARAGAVGVPLHF. The CDR3, as DNA: TGTGCCTGGAATGCGCGGGCAGGGGCCGTAGGGGTGCCCCTCCACTTT. The chain uses TRBV30 and TRBJ1-6; tentatively, D is TRBD1 (6 bases). Germline CDR1 and CDR2: GTSNPN and SVGIG (reference sequence). The CDR3 consists of 16 residues. V lost 4 bases and J 13 bases, leaving 26 bases between the germline ends.

The chain has TRBV11-3 and TRBJ2-1; TRBD1 is a possible D gene (5 bases). Germline-derived CDR1 and CDR2 are SGHNT and YENEEA. This CDR3 region has 11 residues. V was pared by 8 bases and J by 6 bases, with 8 bases between. CDR3 nucleotides: TGTGCCAGCCGACAGTTCAATGAGCAGTTCTTC. Translation gives CASRQFNEQFF.